The T cell receptor (beta chain) described here comes from a study of tumor and adjacent non-tumor tissue in lung cancer. Study-wide background: Samples averaged around 4.2 million productive TCRbeta reads each.

No cell sorting was done before RNA was extracted from the tissue. The normal lung tissue was taken more than 3 cm from the tumor edge. Donors were chemotherapy-naive, newly diagnosed lung cancer surgical patients in China, August–late 2014. Three rounds of nested PCR, following a modified ARM-PCR protocol, produced the TCRbeta library. TCRdb independently ran MiXCR on the multiplex PCR reads; one entry per CDR3 protein. The sample lists roughly 45,000 distinct CDR3 sequences, approximately 57% seen once, with roughly 42% in the top ten. This CDR3 has 18 amino acids. Trimming removed 0 bases from V and 0 bases from J, with 15 bases in between. Germline CDR1 reads GTSNPN; CDR2 reads SVGIG (reference sequence). Many counts were recorded for this clonotype.

This chain links TRBV30 with TRBJ2-6; D unresolved. This clonotype was sampled from a man in his forties or fifties with non-small cell lung cancer. Material: distant non-tumor lung tissue. DNA of the CDR3: TGTGCCTGGAGTGTATGGTACCTTAACGACTCTGGGGCCAACGTCCTGACTTTC. It is translated as CAWSVWYLNDSGANVLTF.